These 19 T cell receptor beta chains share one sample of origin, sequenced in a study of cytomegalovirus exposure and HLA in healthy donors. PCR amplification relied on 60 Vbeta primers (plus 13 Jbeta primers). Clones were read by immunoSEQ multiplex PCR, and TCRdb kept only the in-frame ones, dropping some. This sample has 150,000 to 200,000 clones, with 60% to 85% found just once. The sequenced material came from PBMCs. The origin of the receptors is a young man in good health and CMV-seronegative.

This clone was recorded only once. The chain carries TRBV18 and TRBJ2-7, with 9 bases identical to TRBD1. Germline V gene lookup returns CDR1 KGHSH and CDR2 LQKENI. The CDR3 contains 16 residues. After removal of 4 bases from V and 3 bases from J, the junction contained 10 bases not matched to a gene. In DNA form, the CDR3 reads TGTGCCAGCTCACTTACAGCCGGGACAGGGTTCTACGAGCAGTACTTC. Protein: CASSLTAGTGFYEQYF.

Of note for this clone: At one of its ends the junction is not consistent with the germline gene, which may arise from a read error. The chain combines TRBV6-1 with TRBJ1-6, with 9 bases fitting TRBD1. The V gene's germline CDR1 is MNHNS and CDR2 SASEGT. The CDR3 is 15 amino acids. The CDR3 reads CASSENTGGNLPLHF. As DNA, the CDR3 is TGTGCCAGCAGTGAAAACACAGGGGGCAATTTACCCCTCCACTTT.

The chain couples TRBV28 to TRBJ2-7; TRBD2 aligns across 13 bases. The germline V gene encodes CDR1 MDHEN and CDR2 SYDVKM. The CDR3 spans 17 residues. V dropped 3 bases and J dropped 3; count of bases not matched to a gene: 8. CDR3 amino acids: CASSFQTSGRTNYEQYF. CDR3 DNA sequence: TGTGCCAGCAGTTTCCAGACTAGCGGGAGGACCAACTACGAGCAGTACTTC.

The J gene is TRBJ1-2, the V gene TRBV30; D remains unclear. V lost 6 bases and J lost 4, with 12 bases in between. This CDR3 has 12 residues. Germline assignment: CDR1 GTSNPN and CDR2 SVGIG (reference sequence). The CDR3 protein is CACTDGSYGYTF. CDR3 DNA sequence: TGTGCCTGTACAGACGGATCCTATGGCTACACCTTC.

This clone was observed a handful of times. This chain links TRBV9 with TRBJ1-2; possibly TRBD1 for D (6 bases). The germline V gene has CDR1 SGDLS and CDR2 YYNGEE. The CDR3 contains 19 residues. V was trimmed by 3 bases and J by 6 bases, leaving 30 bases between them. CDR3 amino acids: CASSASGGGAVKPVDGYTF. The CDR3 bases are TGTGCCAGCAGCGCATCGGGCGGGGGGGCTGTTAAACCGGTTGATGGCTACACCTTC.

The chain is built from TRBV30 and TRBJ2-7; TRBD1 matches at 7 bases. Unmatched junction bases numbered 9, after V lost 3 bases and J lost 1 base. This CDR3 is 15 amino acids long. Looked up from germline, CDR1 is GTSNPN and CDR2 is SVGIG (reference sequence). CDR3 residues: CAWRKKQGISYEQYF. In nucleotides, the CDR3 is TGTGCCTGGAGAAAAAAACAGGGGATTTCCTACGAGCAGTACTTC.

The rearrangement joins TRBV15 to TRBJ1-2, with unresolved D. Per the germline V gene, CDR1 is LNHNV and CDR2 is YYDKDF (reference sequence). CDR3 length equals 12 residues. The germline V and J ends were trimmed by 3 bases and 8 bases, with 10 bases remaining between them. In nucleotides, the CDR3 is TGTGCCACCAGCAGGTCTGGGCTCGGCTACACCTTC. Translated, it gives CATSRSGLGYTF. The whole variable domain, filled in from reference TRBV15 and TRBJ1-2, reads DAMVIQNPRYQVTQFGKPVTLSCSQTLNHNVMYWYQQKSSQAPKLLFHYYDKDFNNEADTPDNFQSRRPNTSFCFLDIRSPGLGDTAMYLCATSRSGLGYTFGSGTRLTVV.

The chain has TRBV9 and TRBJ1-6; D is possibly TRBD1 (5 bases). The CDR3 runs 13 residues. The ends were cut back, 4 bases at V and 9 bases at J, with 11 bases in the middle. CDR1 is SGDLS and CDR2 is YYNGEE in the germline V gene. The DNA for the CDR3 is TGTGCCAGCAGCCCCCCGGGGGGTTCACCCCTCCACTTT. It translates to CASSPPGGSPLHF. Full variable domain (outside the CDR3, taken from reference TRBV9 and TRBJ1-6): DSGVTQTPKHLITATGQRVTLRCSPRSGDLSVYWYQQSLDQGLQFLIQYYNGEERAKGNILERFSAQQFPDLHSELNLSSLELGDSALYFCASSPPGGSPLHFGNGTRLTVT.

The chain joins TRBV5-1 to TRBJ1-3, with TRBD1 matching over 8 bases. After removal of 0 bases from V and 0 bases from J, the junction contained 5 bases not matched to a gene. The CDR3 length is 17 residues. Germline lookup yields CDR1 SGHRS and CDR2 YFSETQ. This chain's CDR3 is CASSLAGTGLSGNTIYF. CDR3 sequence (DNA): TGCGCCAGCAGCTTGGCCGGGACAGGCCTCTCTGGAAACACCATATATTTT.

The CDR3: CASIPDIGTGTNIQYF. The CDR3, as DNA: TGTGCCAGCATCCCCGATATCGGGACAGGGACAAACATTCAGTACTTC. The chain combines TRBV28 with TRBJ2-4; 9 bases align to TRBD1. The CDR3 covers 16 residues. Germline lookup yields CDR1 MDHEN and CDR2 SYDVKM. Germline trimming cut 7 bases from V and 6 bases from J; bases unmatched to any gene: 13. Looking up the rest from reference TRBV28 and TRBJ2-4 gives the full variable domain: DVKVTQSSRYLVKRTGEKVFLECVQDMDHENMFWYRQDPGLGLRLIYFSYDVKMKEKGDIPEGYSVSREKKERFSLILESASTNQTSMYLCASIPDIGTGTNIQYFGAGTRLSVL.

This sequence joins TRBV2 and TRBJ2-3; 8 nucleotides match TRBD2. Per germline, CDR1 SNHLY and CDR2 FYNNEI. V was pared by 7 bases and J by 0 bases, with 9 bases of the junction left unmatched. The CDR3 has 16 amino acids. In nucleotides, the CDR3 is TGTGCCAGCAAACTAGCGGTCCTATTTAGCACAGATACGCAGTATTTT. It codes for CASKLAVLFSTDTQYF.

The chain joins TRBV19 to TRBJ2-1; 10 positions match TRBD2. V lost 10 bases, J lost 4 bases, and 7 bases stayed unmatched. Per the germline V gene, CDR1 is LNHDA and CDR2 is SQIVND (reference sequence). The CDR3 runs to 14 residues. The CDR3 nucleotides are TGTGCCACCAAAGAGCGGGGGGGATACAATGAGCAGTTCTTC. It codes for CATKERGGYNEQFF.

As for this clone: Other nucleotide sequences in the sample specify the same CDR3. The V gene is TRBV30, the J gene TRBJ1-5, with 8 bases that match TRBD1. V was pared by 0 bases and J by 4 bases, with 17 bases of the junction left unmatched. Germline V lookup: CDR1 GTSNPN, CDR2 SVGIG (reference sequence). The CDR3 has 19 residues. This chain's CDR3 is CAWSVSRVLGTGNNQPQHF. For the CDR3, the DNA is TGTGCCTGGAGTGTATCTAGGGTGTTAGGGACAGGAAATAATCAGCCCCAGCATTTT. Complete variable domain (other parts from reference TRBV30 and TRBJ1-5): SQTIHQWPATLVQPVGSPLSLECTVEGTSNPNLYWYRQAAGRGLQLLFYSVGIGQISSEVPQNLSASRPQDRQFILSSKKLLLSDSGFYLCAWSVSRVLGTGNNQPQHFGDGTRLSIL.

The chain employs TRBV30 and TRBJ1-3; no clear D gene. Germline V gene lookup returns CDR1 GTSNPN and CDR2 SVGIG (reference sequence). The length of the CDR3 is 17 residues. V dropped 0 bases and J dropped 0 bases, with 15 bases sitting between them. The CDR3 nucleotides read TGTGCCTGGAGTGTACGGGGAACAGCTCTCTCTGGAAACACCATATATTTT. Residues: CAWSVRGTALSGNTIYF.

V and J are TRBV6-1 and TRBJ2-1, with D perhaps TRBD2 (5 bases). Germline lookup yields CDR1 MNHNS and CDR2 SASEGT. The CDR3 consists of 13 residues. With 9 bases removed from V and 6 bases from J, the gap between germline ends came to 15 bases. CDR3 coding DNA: TGTGCCAGTCCCCCCCCCGGAGGCAATGAGCAGTTCTTC. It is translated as CASPPPGGNEQFF.

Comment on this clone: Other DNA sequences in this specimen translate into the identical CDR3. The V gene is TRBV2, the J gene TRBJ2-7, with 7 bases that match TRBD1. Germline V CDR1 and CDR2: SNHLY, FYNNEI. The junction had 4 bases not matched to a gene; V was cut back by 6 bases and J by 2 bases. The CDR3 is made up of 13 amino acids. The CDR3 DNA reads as TGTGCCAGCAGACGGGACAGTACCTACGAGCAGTACTTC. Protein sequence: CASRRDSTYEQYF.

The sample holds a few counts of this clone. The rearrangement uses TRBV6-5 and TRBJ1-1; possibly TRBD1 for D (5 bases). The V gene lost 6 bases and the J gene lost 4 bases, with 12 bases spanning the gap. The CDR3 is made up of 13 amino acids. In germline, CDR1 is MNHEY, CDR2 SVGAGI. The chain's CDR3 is CASSRDTVTEAFF. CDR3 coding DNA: TGTGCCAGCAGCAGGGATACGGTCACTGAAGCTTTCTTT.

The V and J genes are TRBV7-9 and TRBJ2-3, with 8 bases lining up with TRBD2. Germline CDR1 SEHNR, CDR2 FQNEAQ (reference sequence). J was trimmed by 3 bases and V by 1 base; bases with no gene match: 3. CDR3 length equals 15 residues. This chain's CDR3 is CASSLGLASTDTQYF. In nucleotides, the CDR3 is TGTGCCAGCAGCTTAGGACTAGCGAGTACAGATACGCAGTATTTT.

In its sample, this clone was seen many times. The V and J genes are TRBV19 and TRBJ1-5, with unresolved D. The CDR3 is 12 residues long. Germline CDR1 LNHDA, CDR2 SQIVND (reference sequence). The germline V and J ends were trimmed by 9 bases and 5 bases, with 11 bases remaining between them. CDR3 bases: TGTGCCAGCACGGGGTTCGATCAGCCCCAGCATTTT. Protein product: CASTGFDQPQHF.